This T cell receptor (beta chain) was documented in a study of blood T cell repertoires in COVID-19 (dated by TCRdb to between 2020 and 2021). For the wider study: The collaborator samples originated in the United States, Italy and Spain and spanned the acute and convalescent phases of COVID-19. The prospective study material was composed of cDNA or gDNA derived from T cells, B-cell-depleted T cells, or PBMCs. Subjects who had been exposed to COVID-19, were actively infected with it, or had recovered from it provided the deeply sampled blood TCRbeta repertoires that made up the dataset. The repertoires were released in a freely available public database intended as a resource for research on the immune response to SARS-CoV-2. The samples were drawn from two sources: the first 160 participants of the ongoing ImmuneRACE study, and 1,254 subjects contributed by 6 global collaborators. A de-identified subject ID, COVID-19 status, age in years and sex were almost always included in the sample metadata. HLA class I and class II types, where available, came from metadata supplied by the sample provider rather than from assay-based typing.

V is trimmed back by 5 bases and J by 0 bases, and the junction contains 4 bases that no gene match accounts for. Looking up the germline V gene (reference sequence) yields CDR1 LNHNV and CDR2 YYDKDF. Including cysteine and phenylalanine, the CDR3 has 15 amino acids. The CDR3 DNA has 45 bases and is translated from base 1. With regard to this clone: Its antigen has not been determined. Base quality data are lacking; no much larger clone is found one base away.

TCRbeta CDR3 regions were amplified from genomic DNA using the immunoSEQ Assay, a bias-controlled multiplex PCR. The authors processed their data as follows. Within the assay, amplification of reference gene primers was used to estimate how many nucleated cells each sample contained. Sequence reads were collapsed and filtered to measure the absolute abundance of every unique TCRbeta CDR3 rearrangement. For each sample, productive Simpson clonality was calculated as the square root of Simpson's diversity index across productive rearrangements. This immuneACCESS table, as held by TCRdb, lists in-frame sequences with V and J called but not all clones. Of the missing ones, under half trace to an unresolved V gene in checked studies; the others have no known cause. V and J calls and clone size are given by that table; D and trimming were obtained from the DNA. The sample contains about 120,000 clones, about 80% of them found a single time. The ten largest clones capture around a quarter of the sample.

Points the paper makes about the study in general: Clinical and demographic metadata were provided uncurated, with the amount varying by source and participant.

Collaborating institutions collected whole blood in K2EDTA tubes following their own protocols. For TCRbeta analysis, collaborators shipped samples in one of three forms: frozen whole blood, isolated PBMCs, or DNA extracted from either of those sample types. The sequencing input was peripheral blood. The receptor was derived from a human donor in a cohort sampled during active COVID-19. This chain joins TRBV15 to TRBJ2-7; a stretch of 10 junction bases matches TRBD1. CDR3 sequence: CATSLDRGSSYEQYF. In nucleotide form, the sequence is TGTGCCACCAGCCTGGACAGGGGGAGCTCCTACGAGCAGTACTTC.